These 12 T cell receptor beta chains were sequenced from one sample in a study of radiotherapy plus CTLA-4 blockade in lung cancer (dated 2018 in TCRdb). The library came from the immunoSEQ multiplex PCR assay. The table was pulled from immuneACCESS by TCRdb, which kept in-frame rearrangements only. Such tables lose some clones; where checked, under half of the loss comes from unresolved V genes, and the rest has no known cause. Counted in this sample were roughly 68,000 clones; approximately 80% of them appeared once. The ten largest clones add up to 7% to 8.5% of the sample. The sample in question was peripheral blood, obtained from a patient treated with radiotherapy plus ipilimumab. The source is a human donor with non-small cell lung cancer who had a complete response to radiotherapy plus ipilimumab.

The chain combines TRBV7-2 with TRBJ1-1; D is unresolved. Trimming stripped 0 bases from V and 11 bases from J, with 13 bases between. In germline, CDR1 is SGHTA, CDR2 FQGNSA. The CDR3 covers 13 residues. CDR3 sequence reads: CASSLAGRAQAFF. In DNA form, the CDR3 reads TGTGCCAGCAGCTTAGCGGGGAGGGCTCAGGCTTTCTTT.

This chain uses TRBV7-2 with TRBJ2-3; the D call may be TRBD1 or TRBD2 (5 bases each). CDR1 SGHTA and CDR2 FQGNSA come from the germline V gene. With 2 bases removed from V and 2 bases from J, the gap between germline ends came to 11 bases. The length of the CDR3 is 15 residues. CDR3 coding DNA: TGTGCCAGCAGCTTAATGTGGGGGTACACAGATACGCAGTATTTT. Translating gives CASSLMWGYTDTQYF.

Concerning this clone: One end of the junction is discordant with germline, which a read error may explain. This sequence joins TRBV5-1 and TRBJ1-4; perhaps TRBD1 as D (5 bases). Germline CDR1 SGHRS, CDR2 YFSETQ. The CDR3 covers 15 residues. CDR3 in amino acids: CASSLGGSSGEKLFF. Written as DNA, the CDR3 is TGCGCCAGCAGTTTGGGGGGGAGCAGCGGAGAAAAACTGTTTTTT.

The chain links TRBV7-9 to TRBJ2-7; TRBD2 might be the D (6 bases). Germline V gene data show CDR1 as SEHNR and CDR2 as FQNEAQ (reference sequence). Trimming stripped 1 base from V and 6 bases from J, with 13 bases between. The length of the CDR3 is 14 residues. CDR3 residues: CASSLGREMGEQYF. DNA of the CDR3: TGTGCCAGCAGCTTAGGGAGGGAGATGGGCGAGCAGTACTTC.

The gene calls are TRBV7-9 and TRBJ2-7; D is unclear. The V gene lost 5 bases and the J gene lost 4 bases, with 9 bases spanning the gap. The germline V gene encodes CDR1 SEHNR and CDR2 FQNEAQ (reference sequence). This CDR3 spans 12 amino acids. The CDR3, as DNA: TGTGCCAGCAGCGGAAGCCGTTACGAGCAGTACGTC. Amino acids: CASSGSRYEQYV.

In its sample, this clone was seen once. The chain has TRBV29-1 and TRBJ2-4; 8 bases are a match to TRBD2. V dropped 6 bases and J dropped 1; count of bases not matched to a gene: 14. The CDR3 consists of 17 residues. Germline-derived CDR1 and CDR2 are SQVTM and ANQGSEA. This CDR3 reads CSVLTGGSPWAKNIQYF. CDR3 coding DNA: TGCAGCGTCCTTACGGGAGGGTCCCCTTGGGCCAAAAACATTCAGTACTTC.

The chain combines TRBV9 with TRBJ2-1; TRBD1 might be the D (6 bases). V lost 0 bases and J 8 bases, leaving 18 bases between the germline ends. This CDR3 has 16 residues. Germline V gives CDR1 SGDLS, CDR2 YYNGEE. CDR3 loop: CASSVGQVGTRDEQFF. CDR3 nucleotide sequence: TGTGCCAGCAGCGTAGGGCAGGTCGGGACAAGGGATGAGCAGTTCTTC.

In nucleotides, the CDR3 is TGCGCCAGCAGCTTGTCAAAGGGGGTAGGCGGAAACACCATATATTTT. Protein: CASSLSKGVGGNTIYF. The gene calls are TRBV5-1 and TRBJ1-3, with D maybe TRBD1 (6 bases). V lost 1 base, J lost 4 bases, and 15 bases lay in between. Germline V gene data show CDR1 as SGHRS and CDR2 as YFSETQ. This CDR3 is built from 16 residues.

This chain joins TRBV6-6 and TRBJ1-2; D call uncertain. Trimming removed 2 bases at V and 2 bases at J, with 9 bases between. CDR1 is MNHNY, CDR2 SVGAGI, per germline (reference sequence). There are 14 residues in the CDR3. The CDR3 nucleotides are TGTGCCAGCAGTTACCGGGCCGGGAACTATGGCTACACCTTC. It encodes CASSYRAGNYGYTF.

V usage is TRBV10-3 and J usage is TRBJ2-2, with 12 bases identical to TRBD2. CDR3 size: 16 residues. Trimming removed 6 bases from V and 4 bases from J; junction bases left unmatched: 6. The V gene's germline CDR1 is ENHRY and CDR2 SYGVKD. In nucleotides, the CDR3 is TGTGCCATCAGGGGGACTAGCGGGCGGGGCACCGGGGAGCTGTTTTTT. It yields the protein CAIRGTSGRGTGELFF.

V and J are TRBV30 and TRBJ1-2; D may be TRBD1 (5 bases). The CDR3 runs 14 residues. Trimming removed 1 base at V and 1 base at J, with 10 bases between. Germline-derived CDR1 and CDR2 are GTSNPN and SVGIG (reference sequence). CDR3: CAWSGGRGNYGYTF. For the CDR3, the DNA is TGTGCCTGGAGTGGGGGGAGGGGTAACTATGGCTACACCTTC.

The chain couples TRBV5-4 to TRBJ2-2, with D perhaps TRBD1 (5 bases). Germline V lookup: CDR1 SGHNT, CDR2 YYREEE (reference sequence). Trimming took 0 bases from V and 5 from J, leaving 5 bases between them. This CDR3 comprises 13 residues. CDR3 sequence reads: CASSLGQTGELFF. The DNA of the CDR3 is TGTGCCAGCAGCTTGGGACAGACCGGGGAGCTGTTTTTT.